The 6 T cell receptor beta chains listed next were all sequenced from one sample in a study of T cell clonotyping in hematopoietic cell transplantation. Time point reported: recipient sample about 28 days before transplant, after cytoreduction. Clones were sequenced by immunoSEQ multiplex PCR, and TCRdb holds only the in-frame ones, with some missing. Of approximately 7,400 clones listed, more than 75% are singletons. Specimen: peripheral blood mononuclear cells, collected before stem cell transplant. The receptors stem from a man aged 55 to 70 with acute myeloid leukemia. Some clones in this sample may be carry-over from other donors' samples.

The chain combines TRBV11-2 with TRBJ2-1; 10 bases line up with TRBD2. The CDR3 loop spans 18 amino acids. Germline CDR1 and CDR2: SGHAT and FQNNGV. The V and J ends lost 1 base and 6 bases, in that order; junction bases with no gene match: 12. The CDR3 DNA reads TGTGCCAGCAGCTTAGTAGGGGCTAGCGGGAGTAGGGGCAATGAGCAGTTCTTC. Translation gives CASSLVGASGSRGNEQFF.

The CDR3 coding sequence is TGTGCCAGCAGGTACAGCCGTAATGAAAAACTGTTTTTT. Translated: CASRYSRNEKLFF. The gene calls are TRBV2 and TRBJ1-4; D gene uncertain. There are 13 residues in the CDR3. CDR1 and CDR2 (germline): SNHLY, FYNNEI. Trimming took off 6 bases at V and 4 bases at J, with 9 bases between the two ends.

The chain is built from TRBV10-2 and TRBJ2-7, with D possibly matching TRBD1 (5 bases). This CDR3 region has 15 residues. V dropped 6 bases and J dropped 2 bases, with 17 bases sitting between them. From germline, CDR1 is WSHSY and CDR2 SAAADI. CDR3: CASRSSGFGPYEQYF. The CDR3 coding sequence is TGCGCCAGCAGAAGTTCAGGGTTTGGCCCCTACGAGCAGTACTTC.

The CDR3 nucleotides read TGTGCCAGCAGCTTAGCACAGTATACGCAGTATTTT. It specifies CASSLAQYTQYF. This rearrangement joins TRBV7-2 to TRBJ2-3; D uncertain. The germline V and J ends were trimmed by 0 bases and 7 bases, with 5 bases remaining between them. The CDR3 has 12 amino acids. In germline, CDR1 is SGHTA, CDR2 FQGNSA.

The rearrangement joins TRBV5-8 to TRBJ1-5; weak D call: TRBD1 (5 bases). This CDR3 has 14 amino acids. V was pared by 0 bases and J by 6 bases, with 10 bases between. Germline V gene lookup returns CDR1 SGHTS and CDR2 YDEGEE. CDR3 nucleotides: TGTGCCAGCAGCTTGGTTGGCAGGGCTCAGCCCCAGCATTTT. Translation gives CASSLVGRAQPQHF.

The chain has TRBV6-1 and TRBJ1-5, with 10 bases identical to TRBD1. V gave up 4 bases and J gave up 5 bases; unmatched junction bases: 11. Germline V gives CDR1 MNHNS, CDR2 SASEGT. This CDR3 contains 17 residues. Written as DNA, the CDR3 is TGTGCCAGCAGTGTAGAATGGGGGACAGGGGTCGATCAGCCCCAGCATTTT. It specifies CASSVEWGTGVDQPQHF.